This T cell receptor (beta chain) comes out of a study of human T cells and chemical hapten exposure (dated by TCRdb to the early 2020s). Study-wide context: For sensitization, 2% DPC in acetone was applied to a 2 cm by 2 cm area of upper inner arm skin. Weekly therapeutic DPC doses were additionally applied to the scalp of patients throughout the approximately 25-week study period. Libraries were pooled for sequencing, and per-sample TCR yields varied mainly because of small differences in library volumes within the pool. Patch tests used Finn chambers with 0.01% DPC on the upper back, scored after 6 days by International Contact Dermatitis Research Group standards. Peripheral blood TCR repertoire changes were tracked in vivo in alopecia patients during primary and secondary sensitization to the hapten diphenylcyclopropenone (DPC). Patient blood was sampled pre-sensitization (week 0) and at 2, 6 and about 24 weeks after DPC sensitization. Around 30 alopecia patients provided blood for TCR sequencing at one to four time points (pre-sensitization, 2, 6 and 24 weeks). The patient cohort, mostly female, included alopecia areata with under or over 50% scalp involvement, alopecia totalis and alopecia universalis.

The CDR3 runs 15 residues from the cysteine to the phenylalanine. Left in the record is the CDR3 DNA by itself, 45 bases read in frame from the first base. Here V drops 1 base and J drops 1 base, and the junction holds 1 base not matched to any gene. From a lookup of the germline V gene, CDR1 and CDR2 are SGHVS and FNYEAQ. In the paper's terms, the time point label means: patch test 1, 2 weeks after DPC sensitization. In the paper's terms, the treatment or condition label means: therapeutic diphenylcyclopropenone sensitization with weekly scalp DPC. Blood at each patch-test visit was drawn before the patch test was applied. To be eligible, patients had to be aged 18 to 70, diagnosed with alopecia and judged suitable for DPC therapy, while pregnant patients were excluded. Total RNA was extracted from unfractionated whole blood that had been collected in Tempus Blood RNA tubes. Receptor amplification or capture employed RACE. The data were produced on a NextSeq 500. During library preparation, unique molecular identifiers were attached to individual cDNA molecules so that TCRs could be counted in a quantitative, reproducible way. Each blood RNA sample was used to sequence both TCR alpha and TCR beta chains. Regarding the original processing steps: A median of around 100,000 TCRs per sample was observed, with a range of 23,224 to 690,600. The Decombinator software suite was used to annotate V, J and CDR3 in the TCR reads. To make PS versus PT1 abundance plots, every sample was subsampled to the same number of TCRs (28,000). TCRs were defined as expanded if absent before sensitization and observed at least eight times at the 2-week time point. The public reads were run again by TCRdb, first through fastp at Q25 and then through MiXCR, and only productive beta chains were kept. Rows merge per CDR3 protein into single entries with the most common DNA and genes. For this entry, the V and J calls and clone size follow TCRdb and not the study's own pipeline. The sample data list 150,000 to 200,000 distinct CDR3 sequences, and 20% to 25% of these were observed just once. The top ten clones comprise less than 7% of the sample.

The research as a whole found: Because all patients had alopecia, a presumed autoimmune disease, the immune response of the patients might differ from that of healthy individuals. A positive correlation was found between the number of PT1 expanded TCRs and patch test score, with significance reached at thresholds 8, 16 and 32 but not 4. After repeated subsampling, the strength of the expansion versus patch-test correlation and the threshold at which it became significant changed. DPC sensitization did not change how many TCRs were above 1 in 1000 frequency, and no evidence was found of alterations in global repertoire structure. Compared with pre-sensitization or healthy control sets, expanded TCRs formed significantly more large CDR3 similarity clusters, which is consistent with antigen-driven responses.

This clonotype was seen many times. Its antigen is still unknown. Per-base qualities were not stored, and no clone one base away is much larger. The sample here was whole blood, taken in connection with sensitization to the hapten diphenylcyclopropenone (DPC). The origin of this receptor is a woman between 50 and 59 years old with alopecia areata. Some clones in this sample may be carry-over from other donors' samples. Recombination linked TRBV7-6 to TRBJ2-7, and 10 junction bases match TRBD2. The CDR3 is CASSLELAGSYEQYF. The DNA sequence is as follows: TGTGCCAGCAGCTTAGAACTAGCGGGGTCCTACGAGCAGTACTTC.